This T cell receptor beta chain stems from a study of post-analysis software for immune sequencing data. Study-wide results and limits: Included in a set of roughly five TRBV segments more frequent in patients than controls were TRBV5-6, TRBV5-1 and TRBV20-1.

Trimming removed 1 base at V and 6 bases at J, with 7 bases between. CDR3 length equals 14 residues. TCR beta libraries were prepared from cDNA with unique molecular identifiers. TCRdb used MiXCR to reprocess the PCR reads, holding one entry per CDR3 protein. The table shows some 260,000 distinct CDR3 sequences, with 36% occurring only once. This clonotype was observed at least ten times. Its target is not known. Material: blood. This TCR came from a girl aged 5-17 years with multiple sclerosis. V gene TRBV12-3 or TRBV12-4 combines with J gene TRBJ1-6; D call uncertain. The CDR3 DNA is TGTGCCAGCAGTTTAGTCGACGGTAATTCACCCCTCCACTTT. Protein sequence: CASSLVDGNSPLHF.